This TCR beta chain was profiled in a study of blood T cell repertoires in COVID-19. Whole-study context: Researchers got acute and convalescent COVID-19 samples from the United States, Italy and Spain. Sources were T cells, B-cell-depleted T cells, or PBMCs; the material itself was cDNA or gDNA.

Seattle patient enrollment occurred during active infection, with longitudinal follow-up thereafter. In the original workflow: How many nucleated cells were present was estimated from reference gene primer amplification. Method: immunoSEQ multiplex PCR; TCRdb's copy keeps in-frame clones and lacks some. That table supplies the V and J calls and clone size; D and trimming were determined from the DNA. Seen here are about 230,000 clones, approximately 90% observed once, and the top ten hold approximately 10%. This CDR3 region has 17 residues. Trimming removed 4 bases from V and 0 bases from J, with 16 bases in between. Germline assignment: CDR1 SGHRS and CDR2 YFSETQ.

The specimen sequenced was peripheral blood. The V and J genes are TRBV5-1 and TRBJ1-4, with D possibly matching TRBD1 (6 bases). This receptor was obtained from a man between 45 and 60 years old with COVID-19, enrolled during active disease. CDR3 sequence: CASSATHGQTTNEKLFF. Written as DNA, the CDR3 is TGCGCCAGCAGCGCCACACACGGACAGACAACTAATGAAAAACTGTTTTTT.